This TCR beta chain was sequenced for a study of T cell responses to AZD1222 COVID-19 vaccine. Study outcomes and limitations: Clonal diversity was possibly underestimated, and the donors were mostly white British, with more females. Only 5 or 6 people who got AZD1222 tested seropositive at baseline. Along spike, vaccine-associated CD4 TCRs were found throughout, with dominance at 160-218 and 743-854. None of the repertoires were sampled until the peak T cell response had passed.

This table comes from immunoSEQ multiplex PCR, and its TCRdb copy is limited to in-frame clones, with some not included. Of some 80,000 clones listed, 88% were seen once; the top ten hold 9% to 10%. Concerning this clone: The antigen remains unidentified.

The length of the CDR3 is 15 residues. Germline V lookup: CDR1 SGHTA, CDR2 FQGNSA. The germline V and J ends were trimmed by 5 bases and 2 bases, with 10 bases remaining between them. This receptor was obtained from an adult who received the MenACWY meningococcal vaccine as a control. Sequenced here: peripheral blood, sampled 28 days after the second dose of the MenACWY control vaccine. The rearrangement links TRBV7-2 to TRBJ2-6, with TRBD2 as a possible D gene (6 bases). CDR3 bases: TGTGCCAGCAGCGCCGGGGGAACTGGGGCCAACGTCCTGACTTTC. It yields the protein CASSAGGTGANVLTF.